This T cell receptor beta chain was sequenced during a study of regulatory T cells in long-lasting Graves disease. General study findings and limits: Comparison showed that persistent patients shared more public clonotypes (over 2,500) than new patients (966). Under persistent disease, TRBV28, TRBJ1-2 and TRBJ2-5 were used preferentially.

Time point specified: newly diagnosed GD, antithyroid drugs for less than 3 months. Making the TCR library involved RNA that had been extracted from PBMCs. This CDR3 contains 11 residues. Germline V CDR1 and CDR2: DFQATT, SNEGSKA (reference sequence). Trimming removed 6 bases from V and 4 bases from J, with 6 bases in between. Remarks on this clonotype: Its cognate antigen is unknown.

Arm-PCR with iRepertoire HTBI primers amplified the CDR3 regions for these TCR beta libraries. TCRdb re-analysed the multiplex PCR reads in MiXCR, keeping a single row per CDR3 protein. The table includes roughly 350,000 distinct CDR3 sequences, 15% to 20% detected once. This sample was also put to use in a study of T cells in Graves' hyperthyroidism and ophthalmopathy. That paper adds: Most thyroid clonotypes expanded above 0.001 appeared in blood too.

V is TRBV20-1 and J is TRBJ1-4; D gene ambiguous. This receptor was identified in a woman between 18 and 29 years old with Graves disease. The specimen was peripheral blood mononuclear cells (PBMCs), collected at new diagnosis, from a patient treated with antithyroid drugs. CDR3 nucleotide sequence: TGCAGTGCATGGAGTAATGAAAAACTGTTTTTT. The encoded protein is CSAWSNEKLFF.